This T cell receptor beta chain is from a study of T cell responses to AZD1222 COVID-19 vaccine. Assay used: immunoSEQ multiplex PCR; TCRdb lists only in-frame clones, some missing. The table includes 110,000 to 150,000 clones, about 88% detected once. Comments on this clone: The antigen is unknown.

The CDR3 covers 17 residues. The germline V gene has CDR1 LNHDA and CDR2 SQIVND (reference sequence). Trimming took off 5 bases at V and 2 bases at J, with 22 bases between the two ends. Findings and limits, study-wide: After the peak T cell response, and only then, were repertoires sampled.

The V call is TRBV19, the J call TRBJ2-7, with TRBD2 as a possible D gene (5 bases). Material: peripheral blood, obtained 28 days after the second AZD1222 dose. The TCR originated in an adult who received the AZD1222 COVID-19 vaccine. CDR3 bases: TGTGCCAGTAGTGTGACTTCAGGCATCAGGCGGGCCTACGAGCAGTACTTC. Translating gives CASSVTSGIRRAYEQYF.